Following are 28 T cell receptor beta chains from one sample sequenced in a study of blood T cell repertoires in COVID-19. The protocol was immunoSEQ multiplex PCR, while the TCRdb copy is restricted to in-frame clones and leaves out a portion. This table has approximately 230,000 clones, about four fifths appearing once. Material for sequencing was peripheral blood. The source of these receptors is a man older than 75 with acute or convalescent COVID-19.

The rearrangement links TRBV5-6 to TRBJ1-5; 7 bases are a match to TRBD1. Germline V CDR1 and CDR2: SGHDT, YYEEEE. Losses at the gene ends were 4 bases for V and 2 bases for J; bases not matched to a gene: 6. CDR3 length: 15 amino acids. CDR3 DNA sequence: TGTGCCAGCAGCCGGACAGGAGGAGGCAATCAGCCCCAGCATTTT. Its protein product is CASSRTGGGNQPQHF.

This CDR3 is CASSPRTSGTMFHEQYF. DNA of the CDR3: TGTGCCAGCAGCCCTCGGACTAGCGGGACTATGTTTCACGAGCAGTACTTC. V gene TRBV11-2 combines with J gene TRBJ2-7, with 12 bases identical to TRBD2. Trimming cost V 5 bases and J 5 bases; bases outside gene matches: 13. Germline V CDR1 and CDR2: SGHAT, FQNNGV. The CDR3 has 17 residues.

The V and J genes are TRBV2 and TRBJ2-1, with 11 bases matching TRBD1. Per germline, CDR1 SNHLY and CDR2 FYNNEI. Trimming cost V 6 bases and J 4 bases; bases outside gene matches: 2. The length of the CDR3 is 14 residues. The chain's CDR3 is CASSRDRGYNEQFF. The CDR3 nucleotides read TGTGCCAGCAGCCGGGACAGGGGGTACAATGAGCAGTTCTTC.

The CDR3 loop is CASSSLLNQRGGKRNEQFF. As DNA, the CDR3 is TGTGCCAGCAGTTCCCTCCTTAACCAGCGGGGGGGCAAAAGGAATGAGCAGTTCTTC. The chain joins TRBV28 to TRBJ2-1; 10 nucleotides match TRBD2. V lost 4 bases, J lost 7 bases, and 19 bases stayed unmatched. Germline loops: CDR1 MDHEN, CDR2 SYDVKM. The CDR3 runs to 19 residues.

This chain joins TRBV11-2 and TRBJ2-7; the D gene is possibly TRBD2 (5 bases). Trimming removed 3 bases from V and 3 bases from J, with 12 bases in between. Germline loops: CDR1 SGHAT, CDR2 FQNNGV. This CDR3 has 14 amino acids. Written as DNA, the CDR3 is TGTGCCAGCAGCTTTGGAAAACTAGGCTACGAGCAGTACTTC. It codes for CASSFGKLGYEQYF.

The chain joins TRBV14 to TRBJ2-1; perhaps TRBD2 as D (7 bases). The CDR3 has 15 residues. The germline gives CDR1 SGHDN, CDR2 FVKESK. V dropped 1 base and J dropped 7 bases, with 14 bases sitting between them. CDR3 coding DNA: TGTGCCAGCAGCCAAGGGGTCCGGGGGGCTAATGAGCAGTTCTTC. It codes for CASSQGVRGANEQFF.

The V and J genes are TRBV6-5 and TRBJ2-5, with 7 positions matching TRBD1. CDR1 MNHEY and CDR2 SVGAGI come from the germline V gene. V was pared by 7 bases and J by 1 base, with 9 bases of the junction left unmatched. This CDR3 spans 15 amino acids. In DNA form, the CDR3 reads TGTGCCAGCATCACAAGACAGGGACCCCAAGAGACCCAGTACTTC. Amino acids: CASITRQGPQETQYF.

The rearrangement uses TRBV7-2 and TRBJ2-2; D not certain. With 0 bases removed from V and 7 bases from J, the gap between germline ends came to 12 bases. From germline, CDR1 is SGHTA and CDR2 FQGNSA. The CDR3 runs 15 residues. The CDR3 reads CASSLAWQRSGELFF. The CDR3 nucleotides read TGTGCCAGCAGCTTAGCTTGGCAGAGGAGCGGGGAGCTGTTTTTT.

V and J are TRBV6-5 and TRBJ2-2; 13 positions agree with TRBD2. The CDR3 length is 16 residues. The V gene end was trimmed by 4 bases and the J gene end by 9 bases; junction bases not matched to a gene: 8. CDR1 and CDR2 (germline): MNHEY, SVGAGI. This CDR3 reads CASSSGTSGNLRELFF. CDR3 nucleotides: TGTGCCAGCAGTTCCGGGACTAGCGGGAATCTCAGGGAGCTGTTTTTT.

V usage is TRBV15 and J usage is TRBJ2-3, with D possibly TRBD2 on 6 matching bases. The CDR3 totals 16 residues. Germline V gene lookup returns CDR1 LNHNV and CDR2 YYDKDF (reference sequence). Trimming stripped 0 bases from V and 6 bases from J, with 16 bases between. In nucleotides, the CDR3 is TGTGCCACCAGCAGAGATCGGGCGGGGTTATCTGATACGCAGTATTTT. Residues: CATSRDRAGLSDTQYF.

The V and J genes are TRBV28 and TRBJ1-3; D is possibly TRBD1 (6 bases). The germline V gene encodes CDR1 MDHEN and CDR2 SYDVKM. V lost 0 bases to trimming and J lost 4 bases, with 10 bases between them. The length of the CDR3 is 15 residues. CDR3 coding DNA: TGTGCCAGCAGTTTATGGGGGGCGAGGGGAAACACCATATATTTT. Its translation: CASSLWGARGNTIYF.

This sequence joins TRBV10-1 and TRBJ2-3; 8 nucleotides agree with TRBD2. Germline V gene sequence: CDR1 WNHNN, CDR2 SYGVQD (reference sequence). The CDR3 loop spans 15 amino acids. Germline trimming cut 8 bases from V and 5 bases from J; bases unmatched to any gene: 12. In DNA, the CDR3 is TGCGCCAGCCATCTTTGCGGGAGGCATAAAGATACGCAGTATTTT. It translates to CASHLCGRHKDTQYF.

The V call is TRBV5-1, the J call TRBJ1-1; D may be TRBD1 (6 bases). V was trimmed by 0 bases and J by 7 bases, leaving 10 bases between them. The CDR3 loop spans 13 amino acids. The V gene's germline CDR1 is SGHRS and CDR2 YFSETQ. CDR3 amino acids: CASSLETGSEAFF. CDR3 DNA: TGCGCCAGCAGCTTGGAGACAGGCAGTGAAGCTTTCTTT.

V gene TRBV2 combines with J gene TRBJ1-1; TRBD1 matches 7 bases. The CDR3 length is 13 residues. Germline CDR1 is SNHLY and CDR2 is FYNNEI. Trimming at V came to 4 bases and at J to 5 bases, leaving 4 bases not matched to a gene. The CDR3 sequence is CASSGQGGTEAFF. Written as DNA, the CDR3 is TGTGCCAGCAGTGGACAGGGTGGAACTGAAGCTTTCTTT.

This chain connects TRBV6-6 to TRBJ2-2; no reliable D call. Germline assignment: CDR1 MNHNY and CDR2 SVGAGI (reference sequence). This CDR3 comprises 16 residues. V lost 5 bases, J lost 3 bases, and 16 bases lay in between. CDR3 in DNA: TGTGCCAGCAGTATTTCCGGGTCAGAGGACACCGGGGAGCTGTTTTTT. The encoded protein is CASSISGSEDTGELFF.

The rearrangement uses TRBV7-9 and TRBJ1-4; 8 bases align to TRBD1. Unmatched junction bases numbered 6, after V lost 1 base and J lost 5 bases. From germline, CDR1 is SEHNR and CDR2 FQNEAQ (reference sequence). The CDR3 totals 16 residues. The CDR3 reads CASSLGAGGVNEKLFF. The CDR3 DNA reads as TGTGCCAGCAGCTTAGGGGCAGGGGGCGTAAATGAAAAACTGTTTTTT.

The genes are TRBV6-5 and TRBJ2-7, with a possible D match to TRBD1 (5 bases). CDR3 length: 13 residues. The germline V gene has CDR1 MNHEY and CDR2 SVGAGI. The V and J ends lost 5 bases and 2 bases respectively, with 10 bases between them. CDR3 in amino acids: CASSTGIAYEQYF. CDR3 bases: TGTGCCAGCAGTACAGGAATCGCCTACGAGCAGTACTTC.

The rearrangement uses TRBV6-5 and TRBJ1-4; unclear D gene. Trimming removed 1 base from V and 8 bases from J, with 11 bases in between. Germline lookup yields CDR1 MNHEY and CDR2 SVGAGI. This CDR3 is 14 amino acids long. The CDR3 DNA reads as TGTGCCAGCAGTTACTTAGGGAGGACCGAAAAACTGTTTTTT. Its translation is CASSYLGRTEKLFF.

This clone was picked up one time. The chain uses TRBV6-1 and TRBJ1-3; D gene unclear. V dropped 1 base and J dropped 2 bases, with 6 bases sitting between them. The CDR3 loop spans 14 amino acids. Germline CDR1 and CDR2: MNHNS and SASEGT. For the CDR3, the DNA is TGTGCCAGCAGTGAAGGACTGACTGGAAACACCATATATTTT. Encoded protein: CASSEGLTGNTIYF.

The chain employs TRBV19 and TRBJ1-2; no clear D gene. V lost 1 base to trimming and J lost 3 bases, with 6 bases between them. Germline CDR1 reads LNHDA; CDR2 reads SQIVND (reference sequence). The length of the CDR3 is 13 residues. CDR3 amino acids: CASSIAAYYGYTF. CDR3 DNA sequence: TGTGCCAGTAGTATAGCCGCGTACTATGGCTACACCTTC.

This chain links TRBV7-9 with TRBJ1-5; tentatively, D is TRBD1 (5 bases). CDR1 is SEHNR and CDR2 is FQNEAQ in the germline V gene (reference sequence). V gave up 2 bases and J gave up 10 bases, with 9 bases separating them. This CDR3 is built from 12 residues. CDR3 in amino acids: CASSLPQGPQHF. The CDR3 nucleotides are TGTGCCAGCAGCTTACCGCAGGGACCCCAGCATTTT.

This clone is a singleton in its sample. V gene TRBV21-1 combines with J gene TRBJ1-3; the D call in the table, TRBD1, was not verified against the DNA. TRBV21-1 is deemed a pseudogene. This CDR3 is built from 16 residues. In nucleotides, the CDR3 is TGTGCCAGCAGCACACAGACGGTCATCTCTGGAAACACCATATATTTT. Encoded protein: CASSTQTVISGNTIYF.

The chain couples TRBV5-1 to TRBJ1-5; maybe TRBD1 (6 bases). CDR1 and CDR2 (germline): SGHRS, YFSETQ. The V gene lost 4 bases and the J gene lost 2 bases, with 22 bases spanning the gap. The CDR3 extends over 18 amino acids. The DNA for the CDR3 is TGCGCCAGCAGCCCTGGCCCACAGGGAATTGGCGGCAATCAGCCCCAGCATTTT. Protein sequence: CASSPGPQGIGGNQPQHF.

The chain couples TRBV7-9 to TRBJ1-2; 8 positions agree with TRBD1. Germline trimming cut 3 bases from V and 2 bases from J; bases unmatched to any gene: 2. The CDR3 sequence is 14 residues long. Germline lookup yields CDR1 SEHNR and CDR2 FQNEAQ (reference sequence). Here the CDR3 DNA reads TGTGCCAGCAGCTTTGGACAGGGAAACTATGGCTACACCTTC. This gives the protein CASSFGQGNYGYTF.

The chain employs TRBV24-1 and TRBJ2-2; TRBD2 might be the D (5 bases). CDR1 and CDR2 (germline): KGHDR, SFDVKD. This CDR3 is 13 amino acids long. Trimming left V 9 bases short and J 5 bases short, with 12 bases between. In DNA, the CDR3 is TGTGCCACCCGAGGGAGTTTTACCGGGGAGCTGTTTTTT. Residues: CATRGSFTGELFF.

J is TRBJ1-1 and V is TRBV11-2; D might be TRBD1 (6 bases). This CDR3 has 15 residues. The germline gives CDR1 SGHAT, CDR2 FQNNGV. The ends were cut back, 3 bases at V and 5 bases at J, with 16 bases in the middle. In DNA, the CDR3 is TGTGCCAGCAGCTTCCAGGACAGAGGTCGTACTGAAGCTTTCTTT. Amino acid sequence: CASSFQDRGRTEAFF. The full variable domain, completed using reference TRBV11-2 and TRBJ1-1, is EAGVAQSPRYKIIEKRQSVAFWCNPISGHATLYWYQQILGQGPKLLIQFQNNGVVDDSQLPKDRFSAERLKGVDSTLKIQPAKLEDSAVYLCASSFQDRGRTEAFFGQGTRLTVV.

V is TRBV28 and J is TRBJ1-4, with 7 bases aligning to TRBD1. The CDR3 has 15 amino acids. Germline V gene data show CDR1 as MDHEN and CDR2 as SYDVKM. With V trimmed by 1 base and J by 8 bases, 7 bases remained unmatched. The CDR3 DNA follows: TGTGCCAGCAGTTTATCCCGACAGGGTACCGAAAAACTGTTTTTT. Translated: CASSLSRQGTEKLFF.

The CDR3 sequence is CASRNTGNGGSPLHF. The CDR3 nucleotides read TGTGCCAGCAGAAATACAGGGAATGGAGGTTCACCCCTCCACTTT. This chain connects TRBV6-5 to TRBJ1-6, with a possible D match to TRBD1 (6 bases). Trimming shortened V by 6 bases and J by 9 bases, and 18 bases separated the two germline ends. This CDR3 has 15 amino acids. The V gene's germline CDR1 is MNHEY and CDR2 SVGAGI.